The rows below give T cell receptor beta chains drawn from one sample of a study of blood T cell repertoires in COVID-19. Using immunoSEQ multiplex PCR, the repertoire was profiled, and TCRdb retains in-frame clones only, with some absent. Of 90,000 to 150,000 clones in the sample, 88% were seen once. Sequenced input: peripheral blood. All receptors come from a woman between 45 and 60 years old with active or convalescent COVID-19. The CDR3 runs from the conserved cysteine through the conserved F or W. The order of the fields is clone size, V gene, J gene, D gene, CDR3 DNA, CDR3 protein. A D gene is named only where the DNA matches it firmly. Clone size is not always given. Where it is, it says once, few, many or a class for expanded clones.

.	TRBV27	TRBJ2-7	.	TGTGCCAGCAGTTTAGTGGTAGCGGTGGCTAGTGAGCAGTACTTC	CASSLVVAVASEQYF
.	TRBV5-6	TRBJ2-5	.	TGTGCCAGCAGCTTGGGAGGGCTAGAGACCCAGTACTTC	CASSLGGLETQYF
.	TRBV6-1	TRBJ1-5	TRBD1	TGTGCCAGCGCCACTCGGACAGGTAGCAATCAGCCCCAGCATTTT	CASATRTGSNQPQHF
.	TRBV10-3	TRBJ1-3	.	TGTGCCACCGGGGGTGGAAACACCATATATTTT	CATGGGNTIYF
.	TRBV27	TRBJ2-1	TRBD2	TGTGCCAGCAGTCTAAGCGGACTAGCGGGAGGGCTTGAGCAGTTCTTC	CASSLSGLAGGLEQFF
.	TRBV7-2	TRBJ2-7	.	TGTGCCAGCAGCTTCAGGACAGTTTCCTACGAGCAGTACTTC	CASSFRTVSYEQYF
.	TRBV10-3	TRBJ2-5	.	TGTGCCACCTCCGTAAGGGGAGGAGAGACCCAGTACTTC	CATSVRGGETQYF
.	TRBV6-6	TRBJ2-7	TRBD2	TGTGCCAGCAGTTTCCCAGGGACTAGCTACGAGCAGTACTTC	CASSFPGTSYEQYF
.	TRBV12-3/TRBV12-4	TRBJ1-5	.	TGTGCCAGCAGTACAGGGAAGCGGCCCCAGCATTTT	CASSTGKRPQHF
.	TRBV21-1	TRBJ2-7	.	TGTGCCAGCAGCATATTCGCGACTTTGGCCTACGAGCAGTACTTC	CASSIFATLAYEQYF
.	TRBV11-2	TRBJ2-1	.	TGTGCCAGCAGCTTAGGGGACTTGCAGGGCCGGGAGCAGTTCTTC	CASSLGDLQGREQFF
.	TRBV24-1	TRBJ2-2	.	TGTGCCACCGGCCTGAACACCGGGGAGCTGTTTTTT	CATGLNTGELFF
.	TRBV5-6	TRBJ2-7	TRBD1	TGTGCCAGCAGCTACGCCCTACAAGGGGGCAAGGGCTACGAGCAGTACTTC	CASSYALQGGKGYEQYF
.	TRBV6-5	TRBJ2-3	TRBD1	TGTGCCAGCAGAACCCTGCCAGGGGGACAGGATACGCAGTATTTT	CASRTLPGGQDTQYF
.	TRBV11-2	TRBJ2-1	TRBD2	TGTGCCAGCAGCTCGCTAGCGGGGGGGGATGAGCAGTTCTTC	CASSSLAGGDEQFF
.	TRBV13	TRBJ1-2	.	TGTGCCAGCAGCTTAGGCGGGGGGCCCTCAGATGGCTACACCTTC	CASSLGGGPSDGYTF
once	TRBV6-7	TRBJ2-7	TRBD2	TGTGCCAGCAGACGTAGCGGGAGGGCCAGCGCCTACGAGCAGTACTTC	CASRRSGRASAYEQYF
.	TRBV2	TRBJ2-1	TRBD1	TGTGCCAGCAGTGGTCCCAGAACAGGGGGGTTTGAGCAGTTCTTC	CASSGPRTGGFEQFF
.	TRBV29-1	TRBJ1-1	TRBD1	TGCAGCGTTCAGGGGGCCTCTGAAGCTTTCTTT	CSVQGASEAFF
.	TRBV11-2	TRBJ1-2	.	TGTGCCAGCAGCTTAGGAGAGTATGGCTACACCTTC	CASSLGEYGYTF
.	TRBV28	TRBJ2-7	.	TGTGCCAGCAAACATAGGGAGTACGAGCAGTACTTC	CASKHREYEQYF
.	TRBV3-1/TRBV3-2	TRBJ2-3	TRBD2	TGTGCCAGCAGCCACCTACTAGCGTCGATCAACACAGATACGCAGTATTTT	CASSHLLASINTDTQYF
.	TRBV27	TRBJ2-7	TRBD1	TGTGCCAGCCGCCTACAGGGGTCCCAATACGAGCAGTACTTC	CASRLQGSQYEQYF
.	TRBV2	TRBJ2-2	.	TGTGCCAGCAGCCTCCGGGATAGCACCGGGGAGCTGTTTTTT	CASSLRDSTGELFF
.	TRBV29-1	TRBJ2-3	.	TGCAGCGTCGGTAGCGGCACAGATACGCAGTATTTT	CSVGSGTDTQYF
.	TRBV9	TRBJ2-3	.	TGTGCCAGCAGCGCCACCGGGTATGGCACAGATACGCAGTATTTT	CASSATGYGTDTQYF
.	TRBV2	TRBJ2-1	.	TGTGCCAGCAGCACTTCTTCAGGCAGCGAGCAGTTCTTC	CASSTSSGSEQFF
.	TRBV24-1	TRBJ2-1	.	TGTGCCACCAGTGTACAAAACTACAATGAGCAGTTCTTC	CATSVQNYNEQFF
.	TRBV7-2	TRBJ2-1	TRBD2	TGTGCCAGCAGCTTAGGGCTAGCGGGAGGCAATGAGCAGTTCTTC	CASSLGLAGGNEQFF
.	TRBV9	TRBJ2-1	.	TGTGCCAGCAGCCAGACGGAGTACAATGAGCAGTTCTTC	CASSQTEYNEQFF
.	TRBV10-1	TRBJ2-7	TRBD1	TGCGCCCAAACAGGGGGTTCCTACGAGCAGTACTTC	CAQTGGSYEQYF
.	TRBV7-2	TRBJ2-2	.	TGTGCCAGCAGCCCCTCCGTTACCGGGGAGCTGTTTTTT	CASSPSVTGELFF
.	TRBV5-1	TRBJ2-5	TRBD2	TGCGCCAGCAGCCGCTCGACTAGCGGCCAAGAGACCCAGTACTTC	CASSRSTSGQETQYF